This T cell receptor (beta chain) derives from a study of blood T cell repertoires in COVID-19. Study-wide context: The study drew acute and convalescent COVID-19 samples from the United States, Italy and Spain. Sample material is recorded as cDNA or gDNA derived from T cells, B-cell-depleted T cells, or PBMCs.

The authors' processing: By means of reference gene primer amplification, nucleated cell counts were estimated. Sequencing was performed with immunoSEQ multiplex PCR; in TCRdb, only in-frame clones are kept and a portion is missing. D and trimming were read from the DNA, whereas the V and J calls and clone size are those reported in that table. Among about 140,000 clones listed, over 70% were seen once. V shed 5 bases and J 4 bases; nucleotides not matched to a gene: 3. This CDR3 has 15 amino acids. CDR1 is SGHAT, CDR2 FQNNGV, per germline. The specimen was peripheral blood. The source of this sequence is a woman between 55 and 75 years old with acute or convalescent COVID-19. V gene TRBV11-2 combines with J gene TRBJ2-1; 12 bases are shared with TRBD2. The DNA of the CDR3 is TGTGCCAGCAGCCGAGGACTAGCGGGATACAATGAGCAGTTCTTC. It is translated as CASSRGLAGYNEQFF.